A single sample gave rise to the 27 T cell receptor beta chains below, sequenced in a study of T cell responses to AZD1222 COVID-19 vaccine. Produced via immunoSEQ multiplex PCR; TCRdb's table is partial and in-frame only. The table shows approximately 110,000 clones, with around 86% occurring only once. The specimen comprised peripheral blood, sampled on day 0 of AZD1222 vaccination. Receptors originate from an adult in good health.

J is TRBJ1-5 and V is TRBV7-9, with a weak D call TRBD1 (6 bases). CDR3 length: 15 amino acids. V shed 5 bases and J shed 2 bases, with 13 bases lying between them. CDR1 and CDR2 from the germline V gene are SEHNR and FQNEAQ (reference sequence). The CDR3 loop reads CASSNSRGGNQPQHF. Written as DNA, the CDR3 is TGTGCCAGCAGCAATTCGAGGGGGGGCAATCAGCCCCAGCATTTT.

The chain combines TRBV30 with TRBJ1-5; tentative D call: TRBD1 (5 bases). Trimming removed 0 bases at V and 1 base at J, with 10 bases between. In germline, CDR1 is GTSNPN, CDR2 SVGIG (reference sequence). This CDR3 spans 15 amino acids. CDR3 nucleotides: TGTGCCTGGAGTGTAGGCCCAGGGAGCAATCAGCCCCAGCATTTT. Protein product: CAWSVGPGSNQPQHF.

The chain links TRBV19 to TRBJ1-1; possibly TRBD1 for D (5 bases). The V gene's germline CDR1 is LNHDA and CDR2 SQIVND (reference sequence). The V gene lost 7 bases and the J gene lost 1 base, with 13 bases spanning the gap. This CDR3 spans 14 amino acids. The CDR3 loop is CASTPGPRNTEAFF. The CDR3 nucleotides are TGTGCCAGTACCCCGGGACCCCGGAACACTGAAGCTTTCTTT.

The genes are TRBV6-5 and TRBJ1-5; D perhaps matches TRBD1 (5 bases). Germline V gives CDR1 MNHEY, CDR2 SVGAGI. This CDR3 spans 14 amino acids. The germline V and J ends were trimmed by 5 bases and 0 bases, with 8 bases remaining between them. This chain's CDR3 is CASSRQLSNQPQHF. In DNA form, the CDR3 reads TGTGCCAGCAGTCGACAGCTTAGCAATCAGCCCCAGCATTTT.

This clone has only a few counts. The chain employs TRBV9 and TRBJ2-7, with 11 bases aligning to TRBD1. Germline V gene lookup returns CDR1 SGDLS and CDR2 YYNGEE. CDR3 length: 14 amino acids. V dropped 4 bases and J dropped 4; count of bases not matched to a gene: 4. The CDR3 sequence: CASSFGDRGYEQYF. The CDR3 DNA is TGTGCCAGCAGCTTCGGGGACAGGGGGTACGAGCAGTACTTC.

The rearrangement links TRBV5-1 to TRBJ2-7, with a tentative D call TRBD1 (6 bases). The V gene's germline CDR1 is SGHRS and CDR2 YFSETQ. V dropped 0 bases and J dropped 4 bases, with 14 bases sitting between them. The CDR3 sequence is 15 residues long. The CDR3 nucleotides are TGCGCCAGCAGCTTGGTGTCTGGGGGCGATTACGAGCAGTACTTC. Its translation is CASSLVSGGDYEQYF.

The CDR3 DNA is TGTGCCAGCAGCCTACAGGGGTCCAATCCTGGAAACACCATATATTTT. Protein product: CASSLQGSNPGNTIYF. V and J are TRBV7-3 and TRBJ1-3; 7 nucleotides line up with TRBD1. After removal of 5 bases from V and 2 bases from J, the junction contained 9 bases not matched to a gene. The germline V gene encodes CDR1 SGHTA and CDR2 FQGTGA. The CDR3 has 16 amino acids.

This chain links TRBV5-1 with TRBJ1-4; a possible D gene is TRBD1 (5 bases). V shed 0 bases and J shed 1 base, with 7 bases lying between them. This CDR3 is 15 amino acids long. From germline, CDR1 is SGHRS and CDR2 YFSETQ. Here the CDR3 reads CASSLGQRTNEKLFF. CDR3 bases: TGCGCCAGCAGCTTGGGACAGCGAACTAATGAAAAACTGTTTTTT.

CDR3 protein: CASSLWTGPTREQYF. CDR3 sequence (DNA): TGCGCCAGCAGCTTATGGACAGGGCCAACCCGCGAGCAGTACTTC. The chain joins TRBV5-1 to TRBJ2-7, with 8 bases matching TRBD1. The CDR3 sequence is 15 residues long. The germline V gene has CDR1 SGHRS and CDR2 YFSETQ. Unmatched junction bases numbered 10, after V lost 2 bases and J lost 6 bases.

The J gene is TRBJ1-2, the V gene TRBV24-1; the match to TRBD1 covers 8 bases. Germline V lookup: CDR1 KGHDR, CDR2 SFDVKD. V lost 1 base to trimming and J lost 1 base; unmatched junction nucleotides: 4. The CDR3 runs 16 residues. The CDR3 protein is CATSDLKGQDNYGYTF. The CDR3 DNA reads TGTGCCACCAGTGATTTAAAGGGACAGGATAACTATGGCTACACCTTC.

Here the CDR3 DNA reads TGTGCCAGTAGTAGCCCCCGGGACAGGGGCTACGAGCAGTACTTC. It translates to CASSSPRDRGYEQYF. The J gene is TRBJ2-7, the V gene TRBV19; 10 bases are a match to TRBD1. Trimming took 4 bases from V and 3 from J; bases not matched to a gene: 6. This CDR3 contains 15 residues. Germline assignment: CDR1 LNHDA and CDR2 SQIVND (reference sequence).

The chain couples TRBV19 to TRBJ2-7; 8 nucleotides agree with TRBD2. Germline CDR1 LNHDA, CDR2 SQIVND (reference sequence). CDR3 length: 17 residues. V was clipped by 5 bases and J by 7 bases; unmatched bases: 19. The CDR3 DNA sequence: TGTGCCAGTAGTCTAATCAGCGGGAGTGGGATAATAGGGGAGCAGTACTTC. Protein sequence: CASSLISGSGIIGEQYF.

V usage is TRBV29-1 and J usage is TRBJ2-1, with unresolved D. The CDR3 totals 11 residues. The germline V gene has CDR1 SQVTM and CDR2 ANQGSEA. In DNA, the CDR3 is TGCCCGAGAAAGGGTTACAATGAGCAGTTCTTC. This translates into CPRKGYNEQFF.

This clone was seen only a few times. For the CDR3, the DNA is TGTGCCACCAGCCCCGACGGGGGACAGGGACGAAGCAATCAGCCCCAGCATTTT. Amino acids: CATSPDGGQGRSNQPQHF. The V call is TRBV15, the J call TRBJ1-5; 9 nucleotides align to TRBD1. Germline trimming cut 5 bases from V and 1 base from J; bases unmatched to any gene: 12. The CDR3 runs to 18 residues. Per germline, CDR1 LNHNV and CDR2 YYDKDF (reference sequence).

This clone came up a few times. V usage is TRBV9 and J usage is TRBJ1-2, with D perhaps TRBD1 (5 bases). Germline-derived CDR1 and CDR2 are SGDLS and YYNGEE. The CDR3 has 16 amino acids. V was cut by 4 bases and J by 4 bases, with 20 bases left in between. The CDR3 is CASSPKGVQGSYGYTF. CDR3 DNA sequence: TGTGCCAGCAGCCCCAAAGGGGTCCAAGGTAGCTATGGCTACACCTTC.

The chain combines TRBV4-3 with TRBJ1-1; a weak D match, TRBD1 (5 bases). Germline V gives CDR1 LGHNA, CDR2 YSLEER. This CDR3 spans 13 amino acids. V was clipped by 0 bases and J by 8 bases, with 10 bases between them. CDR3 DNA: TGCGCCAGCAGCCAAGATAGGAACAGGGAAGCTTTCTTT. It yields the protein CASSQDRNREAFF.

V is TRBV14 and J is TRBJ2-1, with a possible D match to TRBD2 (5 bases). Germline CDR1 is SGHDN and CDR2 is FVKESK. V was shortened by 0 bases and J by 2 bases, with 14 bases between the two germline ends. The CDR3 is 17 residues long. The CDR3 reads CASSQDRASFAYNEQFF. The CDR3 nucleotides read TGTGCCAGCAGCCAAGATCGGGCTAGCTTTGCCTACAATGAGCAGTTCTTC.

This chain links TRBV19 with TRBJ2-1, with 9 bases matching TRBD1. J was trimmed by 7 bases and V by 6 bases; bases with no gene match: 7. CDR1 LNHDA and CDR2 SQIVND come from the germline V gene (reference sequence). There are 14 residues in the CDR3. In DNA, the CDR3 is TGTGCCAGTAGGTTGACAGGGGGTAGGAATGAGCAGTTCTTC. Amino acids: CASRLTGGRNEQFF.

The chain carries TRBV19 and TRBJ1-2; TRBD1 matches 7 bases. V shed 1 base, J shed 3 bases, and the junction held 2 bases outside the gene matches. Germline CDR1 reads LNHDA; CDR2 reads SQIVND (reference sequence). The CDR3 runs to 14 residues. DNA of the CDR3: TGTGCCAGTAGTATAGTCGGGACAGACTATGGCTACACCTTC. Its translation: CASSIVGTDYGYTF.

The V call is TRBV5-8, the J call TRBJ2-2; 10 bases fit TRBD2. CDR1 SGHTS and CDR2 YDEGEE come from the germline V gene. Germline trimming cut 5 bases from V and 7 bases from J; bases unmatched to any gene: 14. CDR3 length equals 17 residues. The CDR3 loop is CASRVAGGQSTVGELFF. The CDR3 DNA reads TGTGCCAGCAGAGTAGCGGGGGGACAGTCAACAGTCGGGGAGCTGTTTTTT.

The chain has TRBV4-1 and TRBJ2-3, with 8 bases identical to TRBD2. Germline V gene sequence: CDR1 MGHRA, CDR2 YSYEKL. The CDR3 runs 17 residues. V gave up 0 bases and J gave up 0 bases; unmatched junction bases: 5. The CDR3 DNA reads TGCGCCAGCAGCCAAGACGGGACTAGGGTTAGCACAGATACGCAGTATTTT. Its protein product is CASSQDGTRVSTDTQYF.

This chain uses TRBV5-1 with TRBJ2-1, with TRBD1 as a possible D gene (5 bases). Germline V gene sequence: CDR1 SGHRS, CDR2 YFSETQ. V was shortened by 3 bases and J by 3 bases, with 13 bases between the two germline ends. This CDR3 has 15 amino acids. The DNA for the CDR3 is TGCGCCAGCAGCTGGCAGGGTTTTATCTACAATGAGCAGTTCTTC. Translated, it gives CASSWQGFIYNEQFF.

This chain links TRBV19 with TRBJ1-1; possibly TRBD1 for D (6 bases). Germline-derived CDR1 and CDR2 are LNHDA and SQIVND (reference sequence). Between the trimmed V and J ends, which lost 9 bases and 0 bases, there was a span of 29 bases. This CDR3 contains 19 residues. CDR3 sequence (DNA): TGTGCCAGGAGACCCGGGACACCCTGGAGCCTTCTGATGAACACTGAAGCTTTCTTT. It yields the protein CARRPGTPWSLLMNTEAFF.

The chain couples TRBV15 to TRBJ1-3, with D possibly matching TRBD1 (6 bases). Trimming took off 0 bases at V and 3 bases at J, with 15 bases between the two ends. CDR3 length equals 17 residues. Germline loops: CDR1 LNHNV, CDR2 YYDKDF (reference sequence). The CDR3 bases are TGTGCCACCAGCAGAGATCAAGGCGTAGGGGGTGGAAACACCATATATTTT. It translates to CATSRDQGVGGGNTIYF.

This sequence joins TRBV12-1 and TRBJ2-1. TRBV12-1 counts as a pseudogene. The CDR3 is made up of 13 amino acids. The CDR3 DNA is TGTGCCAGCAGGCCTTTTGGAAAAAATGAGCAGTTCTTC. It specifies CASRPFGKNEQFF.

The CDR3, as DNA: TGTGCCAGCAGCATACTCCTCACCAGGACAGTCTCCTACAATGAGCAGTTCTTC. Its protein is CASSILLTRTVSYNEQFF. The gene calls are TRBV21-1 and TRBJ2-1; TRBD1, as called in the table, went unchecked against the DNA. TRBV21-1 has pseudogene status. This CDR3 comprises 18 residues.

This sequence joins TRBV28 and TRBJ2-1, with TRBD2 matching 12 bases. With 6 bases clipped from V and 7 bases from J, the junction kept 7 bases outside the gene matches. Germline V gene sequence: CDR1 MDHEN, CDR2 SYDVKM. CDR3 size: 15 residues. The CDR3 protein is CASRKTSGSWNEQFF. Written as DNA, the CDR3 is TGTGCCAGCAGGAAGACTAGCGGGAGTTGGAATGAGCAGTTCTTC.